This TCR beta chain was sequenced during a study of blood T cell repertoires in COVID-19. On the study more broadly: Italy, Spain and the United States were the sources of the convalescent and acute COVID-19 samples.

Seattle participants joined during active infection and were tracked over time. Original handling: Estimation of nucleated cell counts was performed using reference gene primer amplification. TCRdb's copy holds only in-frame clones and misses some; the assay was immunoSEQ multiplex PCR. Clone size and the V and J calls come from that table; the DNA yielded D and trimming. The data show some 56,000 clones, with 85% to 90% seen just once and 43% held by the top ten. The length of the CDR3 is 15 residues. Germline CDR1 is SGDLS and CDR2 is YYNGEE. The V end was cut by 4 bases, the J end by 1 base, with 14 bases between.

The source material was peripheral blood. The source of this sequence is a woman in her sixties or seventies with COVID-19, enrolled during active disease. V gene TRBV9 combines with J gene TRBJ1-1, with D perhaps TRBD1 (6 bases). CDR3 loop: CASSPGGQENTEAFF. The CDR3, as DNA: TGTGCCAGCAGCCCCGGGGGGCAGGAGAACACTGAAGCTTTCTTT. Based on the CDR3 plus reference TRBV9 and TRBJ1-1, the full variable domain is DSGVTQTPKHLITATGQRVTLRCSPRSGDLSVYWYQQSLDQGLQFLIQYYNGEERAKGNILERFSAQQFPDLHSELNLSSLELGDSALYFCASSPGGQENTEAFFGQGTRLTVV.